The next 3 T cell receptor beta chains were all read from a single sample in a study of T cell responses to AZD1222 COVID-19 vaccine (dated by TCRdb to 2020 to 2023). Per the publication, the time point label means: about 28 days (+/-7) after the second vaccine dose. Libraries were prepared through the immunoSEQ multiplex PCR assay. In TCRdb, the immuneACCESS table is reduced to in-frame sequences with V and J assigned. These tables do not hold every clone; where another copy was compared, an unresolved V gene accounts for under half, and the others remain unexplained. For this sample the table gives some 170,000 clones, of which about 90% were detected only once. 1.1% of the sample rests with the top ten. The material sequenced was peripheral blood, taken 28 days after the second AZD1222 dose. The receptors originated from an adult who received the AZD1222 COVID-19 vaccine.

The chain links TRBV10-3 to TRBJ1-5; D may be TRBD1 (5 bases). V lost 7 bases, J lost 4 bases, and 14 bases lay in between. This CDR3 has 14 amino acids. Germline CDR1 and CDR2: ENHRY and SYGVKD. The CDR3 coding sequence is TGTGCCATCAAGGCAGGGATGGGTAATCAGCCCCAGCATTTT. Its protein is CAIKAGMGNQPQHF.

This clone was seen only once. The chain recombines TRBV6-6 with TRBJ1-2; D not resolved. Germline-derived CDR1 and CDR2 are MNHNY and SVGAGI (reference sequence). The V end lost 7 bases, the J end lost 5 bases, and 8 bases lay between the germline ends. CDR3 size: 11 residues. The CDR3 loop is CASTGGYGYTF. The CDR3 coding sequence is TGTGCCAGCACGGGCGGATATGGCTACACCTTC.

The chain recombines TRBV6-5 with TRBJ1-1; no firm D call. The V gene lost 8 bases and the J gene lost 1 base, with 8 bases spanning the gap. The V gene's germline CDR1 is MNHEY and CDR2 SVGAGI. The CDR3 consists of 12 residues. This CDR3 reads CASDGANTEAFF. In DNA, the CDR3 is TGTGCCAGCGACGGTGCGAACACTGAAGCTTTCTTT.